This TCR beta chain originates from a study of OX40 agonist ivuxolimab in advanced cancers. Across the study: Ivuxolimab, an antibody that agonizes OX40 (CD134), was administered to the patients. Partial responses were achieved by three patients, of whom one had hepatocellular carcinoma and two had cutaneous melanoma.

V lost 0 bases, J lost 0 bases, and 9 bases stayed unmatched. CDR3 size: 18 residues. The germline gives CDR1 SGHRS, CDR2 YFSETQ. With regard to this clone: Its cognate antigen is unknown.

Notes on the study in general: At doses 0.1 to 3.0 mg/kg, CD4+ and CD8+ clones expanded. In general, CD8+ T cells held more expanded clones than CD4+ did, on average.

Sequenced by immunoSEQ multiplex PCR; TCRdb stores in-frame clones only, minus some. The sample has roughly 90,000 clones, around nine tenths seen once. The TCR was taken from an adult with an advanced solid tumor such as melanoma, head and neck, liver or kidney cancer. The source material was CD4+ or CD8+ T cells sorted from blood, sampled in a trial of the OX40 agonist ivuxolimab. V and J are TRBV5-1 and TRBJ1-3; TRBD1 matches at 7 bases. The CDR3 bases are TGCGCCAGCAGCTTGGGGGTTATAGGGGGCGACTCTGGAAACACCATATATTTT. Its translation: CASSLGVIGGDSGNTIYF.